A single sample is the source of the 32 T cell receptor beta chains below, sequenced in a study of shared clonotypes between healthy human individuals. Some clones are missing from TCRdb's copy, which holds only in-frame ones; the method was immunoSEQ multiplex PCR. The sample lists about 1.5 million clones; 95% to 99% were seen once. Sequencing was performed on naive CD4+ T cells sorted from blood. This sample's subset: CD45RA+ positively selected. The receptors here all came from a man aged 25-45 years in good health.

This clone has just one count. Other DNA sequences within the sample encode an identical CDR3. This chain uses TRBV29-1 with TRBJ2-1; no clear D. The CDR3 length is 10 residues. CDR1 and CDR2 from the germline V gene are SQVTM and ANQGSEA. The V end lost 6 bases, the J end lost 5 bases, and 5 bases lay between the germline ends. The DNA of the CDR3 is TGCAGCGTGGCAAACAATGAGCAGTTCTTC. It specifies CSVANNEQFF.

This clone has a single count. This chain joins TRBV2 and TRBJ2-3, with D unresolved. Per germline, CDR1 SNHLY and CDR2 FYNNEI. Between the trimmed V and J ends, which lost 5 bases and 0 bases, there was a span of 6 bases. The CDR3 extends over 13 amino acids. The CDR3 spells CASSLDSTDTQYF. DNA of the CDR3: TGTGCCAGCAGTTTGGACAGCACAGATACGCAGTATTTT.

The chain joins TRBV2 to TRBJ2-3; TRBD1 or TRBD2 may be the D gene (5 bases each). The CDR3 is made up of 14 amino acids. The ends were cut back, 8 bases at V and 1 base at J, with 13 bases in the middle. Germline CDR1 is SNHLY and CDR2 is FYNNEI. In nucleotides, the CDR3 is TGTGCCAGCGGGGGTTTGGCCCGCACAGATACGCAGTATTTT. The encoded protein is CASGGLARTDTQYF.

The V call is TRBV7-3, the J call TRBJ2-7; TRBD2 aligns across 13 bases. Unmatched junction bases numbered 2, after V lost 4 bases and J lost 5 bases. This CDR3 is built from 14 residues. From germline, CDR1 is SGHTA and CDR2 FQGTGA. The CDR3 sequence: CASSSGLAGDEQYF. DNA for the CDR3: TGTGCCAGCAGCTCAGGACTAGCGGGAGACGAGCAGTACTTC.

This chain links TRBV7-8 with TRBJ2-1; 11 positions agree with TRBD2. The CDR3 runs 16 residues. V lost 4 bases, J lost 10 bases, and 12 bases stayed unmatched. Germline values: CDR1 SGHVS, CDR2 FQNEAQ. For the CDR3, the DNA is TGTGCCAGCAGCTATCCGGGACTAGCGGTAGTAGGAGAGCAGTTCTTC. Its translation is CASSYPGLAVVGEQFF.

The J gene is TRBJ2-1, the V gene TRBV5-6; unclear D gene. CDR1 and CDR2 from the germline V gene are SGHDT and YYEEEE. The CDR3 length is 16 residues. The V end was cut by 5 bases, the J end by 0 bases, with 15 bases between. CDR3: CASSYTGPSSYNEQFF. Written as DNA, the CDR3 is TGTGCCAGCAGTTATACGGGCCCTAGCTCCTACAATGAGCAGTTCTTC. The whole variable domain, remainder taken from reference TRBV5-6 and TRBJ2-1, is DAGVTQSPTHLIKTRGQQVTLRCSPKSGHDTVSWYQQALGQGPQFIFQYYEEEERQRGNFPDRFSGHQFPNYSSELNVNALLLGDSALYLCASSYTGPSSYNEQFFGPGTRLTVL.

This clone was seen just once. The rearrangement links TRBV5-1 to TRBJ2-7; a weak D match, TRBD1 (6 bases). The V gene lost 0 bases and the J gene lost 0 bases, with 19 bases spanning the gap. The CDR3 consists of 18 residues. The germline CDR1 and CDR2 sequences are SGHRS and YFSETQ. CDR3 DNA: TGCGCCAGCAGCTTGGCAGGGGTCGGTCCGCACGCCTCCTACGAGCAGTACTTC. Its translation: CASSLAGVGPHASYEQYF.

The chain couples TRBV28 to TRBJ1-3; D remains unclear. Germline V gene data show CDR1 as MDHEN and CDR2 as SYDVKM. The length of the CDR3 is 14 residues. Deletions cut 3 bases from V and 0 bases from J, with 6 bases between. The CDR3 nucleotides read TGTGCCAGCAGTTTCAGGTCCTCTGGAAACACCATATATTTT. Protein: CASSFRSSGNTIYF.

The chain carries TRBV28 and TRBJ2-1; no clear D gene. The CDR3 covers 15 residues. V shed 5 bases and J shed 7 bases, with 18 bases lying between them. From germline, CDR1 is MDHEN and CDR2 SYDVKM. The CDR3 is CASSQPIGVGNEQFF. DNA for the CDR3: TGTGCCAGCAGTCAACCCATTGGGGTAGGTAATGAGCAGTTCTTC.

Concerning this clone: Other DNA sequences of this sample code for an identical CDR3. The chain uses TRBV18 and TRBJ2-5; D is ambiguous. Trimming shortened V by 3 bases and J by 2 bases, and 7 bases separated the two germline ends. Germline lookup yields CDR1 KGHSH and CDR2 LQKENI. This CDR3 spans 13 amino acids. CDR3 nucleotide sequence: TGTGCCAGCTCACCGGGTTCACAAGAGACCCAGTACTTC. This translates into CASSPGSQETQYF.

This clone was counted once. V and J are TRBV5-4 and TRBJ2-5; the D gene is possibly TRBD1 (6 bases). Trimming removed 2 bases at V and 4 bases at J, with 9 bases between. This CDR3 contains 13 residues. Germline CDR1 reads SGHNT; CDR2 reads YYREEE (reference sequence). The CDR3 spells CASSFQQGETQYF. CDR3 bases: TGTGCCAGCAGCTTTCAACAGGGAGAGACCCAGTACTTC.

The chain has TRBV11-2 and TRBJ2-3, with 7 bases matching TRBD2. The CDR3 extends over 15 amino acids. V dropped 2 bases and J dropped 0; count of bases not matched to a gene: 2. CDR1 and CDR2 from the germline V gene are SGHAT and FQNNGV. The CDR3, as DNA: TGTGCCAGCAGCTTATTCGGGAGGAGCACAGATACGCAGTATTTT. It encodes CASSLFGRSTDTQYF.

The CDR3 DNA is TGTGCCAGCAGCTTACTGGGGGCCGGGGAGCTGTTTTTT. Translating gives CASSLLGAGELFF. The chain joins TRBV11-2 to TRBJ2-2; either TRBD1 or TRBD2 may fit D (5 bases each). V was clipped by 2 bases and J by 6 bases, with 7 bases between them. The CDR3 has 13 amino acids. CDR1 SGHAT and CDR2 FQNNGV come from the germline V gene. The full variable domain, its missing parts supplied by reference TRBV11-2 and TRBJ2-2, is EAGVAQSPRYKIIEKRQSVAFWCNPISGHATLYWYQQILGQGPKLLIQFQNNGVVDDSQLPKDRFSAERLKGVDSTLKIQPAKLEDSAVYLCASSLLGAGELFFGEGSRLTVL.

The chain combines TRBV5-8 with TRBJ2-1, with 10 positions matching TRBD1. Looked up from germline, CDR1 is SGHTS and CDR2 is YDEGEE. The CDR3 spans 15 residues. J gave up 8 bases and V 0 bases, and 5 bases lay outside the gene matches. In DNA form, the CDR3 reads TGTGCCAGCAGCTTGGGGGACAGGGGCGGGGATGAGCAGTTCTTC. Amino acids: CASSLGDRGGDEQFF.

This clone was detected once. The gene calls are TRBV29-1 and TRBJ2-1, with D perhaps matching TRBD1 (5 bases). V shed 3 bases and J shed 10 bases, with 19 bases lying between them. The CDR3 covers 14 residues. Germline V lookup: CDR1 SQVTM, CDR2 ANQGSEA. CDR3 residues: CSVEGRLRAEEQFF. The CDR3 DNA follows: TGCAGCGTTGAGGGTCGGCTCAGGGCGGAAGAGCAGTTCTTC.

This clone has just one count. The chain couples TRBV7-9 to TRBJ2-5, with TRBD2 identical over 9 bases. V lost 2 bases, J lost 4 bases, and 5 bases stayed unmatched. The CDR3 is 15 residues long. The germline CDR1 and CDR2 sequences are SEHNR and FQNEAQ (reference sequence). CDR3 protein: CASSLLAGRTETQYF. The CDR3 nucleotides are TGTGCCAGCAGCTTACTAGCGGGACGTACAGAGACCCAGTACTTC. The full variable domain, in which reference TRBV7-9 and TRBJ2-5 provide the parts outside the CDR3, is DTGVSQNPRHKITKRGQNVTFRCDPISEHNRLYWYRQTLGQGPEFLTYFQNEAQLEKSRLLSDRFSAERPKGSFSTLEIQRTEQGDSAMYLCASSLLAGRTETQYFGPGTRLLVL.

The chain carries TRBV7-6 and TRBJ1-5; D is ambiguous. The CDR3 is 11 residues long. Trimming took off 6 bases at V and 9 bases at J, with 9 bases between the two ends. Germline V gene lookup returns CDR1 SGHVS and CDR2 FNYEAQ. The CDR3 region is CASSHEGPQHF. The CDR3 DNA reads TGTGCCAGCAGTCACGAAGGGCCCCAGCATTTT.

The gene calls are TRBV5-5 and TRBJ2-1; a possible D gene is TRBD2 (6 bases). The V gene's germline CDR1 is SGHKS and CDR2 YYEKEE (reference sequence). The CDR3 runs 15 residues. V was clipped by 4 bases and J by 4 bases, with 15 bases between them. The CDR3 region is CASSRIADPYNEQFF. CDR3 coding DNA: TGTGCCAGCAGCCGAATAGCGGACCCTTACAATGAGCAGTTCTTC.

Of note for this clone: The same CDR3 can be traced to other DNA sequences in this sample. The chain combines TRBV5-4 with TRBJ2-7; 9 bases match TRBD1. Germline CDR1 and CDR2: SGHNT and YYREEE (reference sequence). J gave up 6 bases and V 3 bases, and 7 bases lay outside the gene matches. This CDR3 region has 14 residues. CDR3 region: CASSSPGQGSEQYF. CDR3 sequence (DNA): TGTGCCAGCAGCTCCCCGGGACAGGGTAGCGAGCAGTACTTC.

The chain couples TRBV30 to TRBJ2-5; a weak D match, TRBD2 (5 bases). This CDR3 region has 17 residues. CDR1 GTSNPN and CDR2 SVGIG come from the germline V gene (reference sequence). Trimming removed 4 bases at V and 7 bases at J, with 28 bases between. The CDR3 DNA follows: TGTGCCTGGATCGGGGATAGACCGTCAACAACCCGGGGGACCCAGTACTTC. This encodes CAWIGDRPSTTRGTQYF.

This clone appeared a single time. The V and J genes are TRBV28 and TRBJ2-1; D is undetermined. CDR3 length equals 10 residues. V lost 8 bases and J lost 8, with 7 bases in between. Germline lookup yields CDR1 MDHEN and CDR2 SYDVKM. The CDR3 sequence is CASGHDEQFF. CDR3 in DNA: TGTGCCAGCGGGCACGATGAGCAGTTCTTC.

The V gene is TRBV5-6, the J gene TRBJ2-7; no reliable D call. Trimming stripped 4 bases from V and 2 bases from J, with 13 bases between. The germline V gene encodes CDR1 SGHDT and CDR2 YYEEEE. The CDR3 spans 14 residues. The CDR3 DNA follows: TGTGCCAGCAGCCACCCTCTAGTACCCTACGAGCAGTACTTC. Translated: CASSHPLVPYEQYF.

The chain employs TRBV29-1 and TRBJ2-7, with D possibly TRBD1 on 6 matching bases. The CDR3 length is 13 residues. Germline CDR1 SQVTM, CDR2 ANQGSEA. Trimming removed 4 bases at V and 5 bases at J, with 15 bases between. The CDR3 spells CSVGNAGANEQYF. In DNA, the CDR3 is TGCAGCGTTGGTAACGCAGGGGCCAACGAGCAGTACTTC.

A single count supports this clone. This chain uses TRBV28 with TRBJ2-2; no firm D call. From germline, CDR1 is MDHEN and CDR2 SYDVKM. The CDR3 is 14 amino acids. V was pared by 6 bases and J by 2 bases, with 10 bases between. The CDR3 DNA follows: TGTGCCAGCAGCCGCGACCTCAACACCGGGGAGCTGTTTTTT. Translated: CASSRDLNTGELFF.

This clone was recorded once. V and J are TRBV9 and TRBJ1-1, with D maybe TRBD1 (6 bases). Trimming cost V 4 bases and J 6 bases, with 19 bases left between them. The CDR3 sequence is 15 residues long. From germline, CDR1 is SGDLS and CDR2 YYNGEE. The CDR3 sequence is CASSKTGFSGSEAFF. In DNA form, the CDR3 reads TGTGCCAGCAGCAAAACAGGGTTTTCGGGCTCTGAAGCTTTCTTT.

This chain uses TRBV6-5 with TRBJ2-1, with a weak D call TRBD2 (6 bases). Germline V gene sequence: CDR1 MNHEY, CDR2 SVGAGI. CDR3 length: 15 residues. The V and J ends lost 0 bases and 5 bases respectively, with 11 bases between them. The DNA of the CDR3 is TGTGCCAGCAGTTACTCGTTTAGCGGAAACAATGAGCAGTTCTTC. Its translation: CASSYSFSGNNEQFF.

This chain uses TRBV14 with TRBJ2-1, with D possibly TRBD2 on 7 matching bases. CDR3 size: 16 residues. The germline CDR1 and CDR2 sequences are SGHDN and FVKESK. The V gene lost 5 bases and the J gene lost 4 bases, with 18 bases spanning the gap. CDR3 protein: CASSDEARGGYNEQFF. CDR3 nucleotides: TGTGCCAGCAGCGACGAGGCTAGGGGGGGATACAATGAGCAGTTCTTC.

This sequence joins TRBV10-3 and TRBJ2-7; TRBD1 might be the D (6 bases). Per germline, CDR1 ENHRY and CDR2 SYGVKD. Deletions cut 11 bases from V and 4 bases from J, with 15 bases between. The CDR3 sequence is 12 residues long. The DNA for the CDR3 is TGTGCCTTGGGGGCAGGGCCATACGAGCAGTACTTC. Translated, it gives CALGAGPYEQYF.

This sequence joins TRBV5-1 and TRBJ2-3; D not certain. Trimming took off 1 base at V and 1 base at J, with 7 bases between the two ends. This CDR3 spans 14 amino acids. From germline, CDR1 is SGHRS and CDR2 YFSETQ. CDR3 DNA sequence: TGCGCCAGCAGCTTGAGGCAGGGCACAGATACGCAGTATTTT. This codes for CASSLRQGTDTQYF. Supplemented by reference TRBV5-1 and TRBJ2-3, the full variable domain reads KAGVTQTPRYLIKTRGQQVTLSCSPISGHRSVSWYQQTPGQGLQFLFEYFSETQRNKGNFPGRFSGRQFSNSRSEMNVSTLELGDSALYLCASSLRQGTDTQYFGPGTRLTVL.

The chain uses TRBV7-9 and TRBJ2-1; D is unclear. Looked up from germline, CDR1 is SEHNR and CDR2 is FQNEAQ (reference sequence). Deletions cut 2 bases from V and 5 bases from J, with 4 bases between. CDR3 size: 12 residues. The CDR3 here is CASSLRNNEQFF. CDR3 coding DNA: TGTGCCAGCAGCTTAAGGAACAATGAGCAGTTCTTC.

The chain has TRBV9 and TRBJ2-7; D is possibly TRBD1 (6 bases). Looked up from germline, CDR1 is SGDLS and CDR2 is YYNGEE. This CDR3 contains 16 residues. With 0 bases removed from V and 3 bases from J, the gap between germline ends came to 16 bases. CDR3 sequence: CASSVGPPGVGYEQYF. CDR3 in DNA: TGTGCCAGCAGCGTAGGCCCCCCAGGGGTCGGCTACGAGCAGTACTTC.

Concerning this clone itself: Additional DNA sequences in this sample encode the identical CDR3. This rearrangement joins TRBV29-1 to TRBJ2-7; D possibly corresponds to TRBD2 (6 bases). Trimming removed 7 bases from V and 0 bases from J, with 10 bases in between. Germline CDR1 and CDR2: SQVTM and ANQGSEA. CDR3 length: 12 residues. For the CDR3, the DNA is TGCAGCGCGCGGGGTTCCTCCTACGAGCAGTACTTC. This gives the protein CSARGSSYEQYF.